The present TCR beta chain was sequenced within a study of Graves' ophthalmopathy and Graves' hyperthyroidism. Study context: Investigators collected peripheral blood at initial diagnosis, before any treatment was given. General study results and limits: A model of 13 signatures distinguished ophthalmopathy from stable hyperthyroidism at under 90% sensitivity and 81.08% specificity.

Ophthalmopathy donors showed moderate-to-severe activity, CAS ≥3, NOSPECS ≥4 and a duration under 3 months. RNA served as the template for amplifying TCR beta CDR3 regions. A first-round RT-PCR used HTBI primers, followed by a second-round multiplex PCR. TCRdb analysed the multiplex PCR reads with MiXCR anew, one entry per CDR3 protein. This table has 300,000 to 400,000 distinct CDR3 sequences, roughly 15% appearing once. This clonotype was counted many times. Its specificity is unknown. Sequences were obtained from peripheral blood. This clonotype originated in an adult man with Graves' ophthalmopathy.

CDR3 DNA sequence: TGTGCCAGCAGCCCGGGGGTAGCGGGGGGGCTGGATGAGACCCAGTACTTC. Translation gives CASSPGVAGGLDETQYF. The chain employs TRBV11-3 and TRBJ2-5; 11 nucleotides line up with TRBD2. Trimming took 5 bases from V and 5 from J; bases not matched to a gene: 13. CDR3 size: 17 residues. Looked up from germline, CDR1 is SGHNT and CDR2 is YENEEA.